The 6 T cell receptor beta chains presented below share a single source sample, sequenced in a study of blood T cell repertoires in COVID-19. Generated by immunoSEQ multiplex PCR, the TCRdb table keeps only in-frame clones and is missing some. The table has 200,000 to 250,000 clones, roughly four fifths seen once. Sequenced: peripheral blood. Receptors were obtained from a woman aged 40 to 49 with acute or convalescent COVID-19.

The chain has TRBV11-1 and TRBJ2-7, with a tentative D call TRBD2 (6 bases). The CDR3 loop spans 15 amino acids. V was trimmed by 3 bases and J by 4 bases, leaving 16 bases between them. CDR1 SGHAT and CDR2 FQDESV come from the germline V gene (reference sequence). The DNA of the CDR3 is TGTGCCAGCAGCTTCACCGCCGGGACTCCGTACGAGCAGTACTTC. It specifies CASSFTAGTPYEQYF.

The V gene is TRBV6-5, the J gene TRBJ2-5; perhaps TRBD1 as D (6 bases). The CDR3 length is 13 residues. Germline V gives CDR1 MNHEY, CDR2 SVGAGI. V was pared by 5 bases and J by 0 bases, with 7 bases between. The CDR3 DNA reads as TGTGCCAGCAGTACAGGGTACCAAGAGACCCAGTACTTC. As protein: CASSTGYQETQYF.

The gene calls are TRBV7-2 and TRBJ2-2; TRBD2 aligns across 16 bases. V dropped 4 bases and J dropped 5; count of bases not matched to a gene: 10. This CDR3 spans 19 amino acids. Germline values: CDR1 SGHTA, CDR2 FQGNSA. CDR3 residues: CASSSGGGLAGGRTGELFF. CDR3 DNA: TGTGCCAGCAGCTCCGGTGGGGGACTAGCGGGAGGGCGGACCGGGGAGCTGTTTTTT.

This chain links TRBV2 with TRBJ1-5; TRBD1 aligns across 7 bases. After removal of 6 bases from V and 6 bases from J, the junction contained 2 bases not matched to a gene. CDR1 and CDR2 (germline): SNHLY, FYNNEI. This CDR3 spans 12 amino acids. The CDR3 nucleotides read TGTGCCAGCAGGACAGGGCGTCAGCCCCAGCATTTT. It encodes CASRTGRQPQHF.

This sequence joins TRBV5-4 and TRBJ2-7, with D possibly being TRBD2 (5 bases). The CDR3 runs 15 residues. V was trimmed by 1 base and J by 6 bases, leaving 17 bases between them. CDR1 and CDR2 from the germline V gene are SGHNT and YYREEE (reference sequence). The CDR3 nucleotides are TGTGCCAGCAGCTTGCCCACGGCTGGCGGAGGCGAGCAGTACTTC. Its protein product is CASSLPTAGGGEQYF.

The V and J genes are TRBV4-1 and TRBJ2-7; TRBD2 matches at 11 bases. Germline CDR1 and CDR2: MGHRA and YSYEKL. The CDR3 runs to 17 residues. Trimming took 1 base from V and 7 from J; bases not matched to a gene: 12. The CDR3 sequence: CASSQVLAGGPFGEQYF. CDR3 sequence (DNA): TGCGCCAGCAGCCAAGTTCTAGCGGGAGGCCCTTTCGGGGAGCAGTACTTC.